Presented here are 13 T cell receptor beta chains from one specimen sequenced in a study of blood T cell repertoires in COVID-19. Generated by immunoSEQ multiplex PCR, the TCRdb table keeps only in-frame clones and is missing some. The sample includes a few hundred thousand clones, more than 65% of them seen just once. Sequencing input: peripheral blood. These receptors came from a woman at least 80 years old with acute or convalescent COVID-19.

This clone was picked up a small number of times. In nucleotides, the CDR3 is TGCAGTGCTAGTCTTGGCCCTAACTATGGCTACACCTTC. Protein sequence: CSASLGPNYGYTF. The V and J genes are TRBV20-1 and TRBJ1-2; D gene uncertain. CDR1 and CDR2 from the germline V gene are DFQATT and SNEGSKA (reference sequence). The CDR3 contains 13 residues. The germline V and J ends were trimmed by 3 bases and 0 bases, with 8 bases remaining between them.

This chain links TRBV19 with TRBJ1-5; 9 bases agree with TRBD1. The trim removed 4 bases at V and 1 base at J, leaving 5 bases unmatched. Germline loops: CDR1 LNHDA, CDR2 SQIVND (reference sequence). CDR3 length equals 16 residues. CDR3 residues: CASSTGTGRSNQPQHF. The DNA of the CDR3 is TGTGCCAGTAGTACTGGGACAGGGCGGAGCAATCAGCCCCAGCATTTT.

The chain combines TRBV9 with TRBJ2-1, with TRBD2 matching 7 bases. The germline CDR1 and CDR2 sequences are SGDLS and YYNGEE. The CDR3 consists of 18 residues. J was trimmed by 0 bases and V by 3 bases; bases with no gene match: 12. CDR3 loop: CASSAKRGGGNSYNEQFF. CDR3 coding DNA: TGTGCCAGCAGCGCTAAGCGGGGCGGCGGGAACTCCTACAATGAGCAGTTCTTC.

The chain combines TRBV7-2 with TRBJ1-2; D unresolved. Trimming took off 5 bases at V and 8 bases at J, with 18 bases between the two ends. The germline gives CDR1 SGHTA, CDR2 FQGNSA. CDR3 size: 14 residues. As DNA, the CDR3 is TGTGCCAGCAGCCGCCCCCCCGAATCGGGAGGCTACACCTTC. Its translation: CASSRPPESGGYTF.

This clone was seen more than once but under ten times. The DNA for the CDR3 is TGTGCCAGCTCACAACAGGGTAACTATGGCTACACCTTC. It codes for CASSQQGNYGYTF. This rearrangement joins TRBV18 to TRBJ1-2, with D possibly TRBD1 on 6 matching bases. Germline V lookup: CDR1 KGHSH, CDR2 LQKENI. The CDR3 is 13 residues long. The V and J ends lost 4 bases and 1 base respectively, with 7 bases between them.

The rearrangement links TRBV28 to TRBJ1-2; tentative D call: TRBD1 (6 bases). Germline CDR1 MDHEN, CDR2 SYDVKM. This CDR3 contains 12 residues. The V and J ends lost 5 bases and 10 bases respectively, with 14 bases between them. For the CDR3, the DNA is TGTGCCAGCAGTGACAGGTTATTGGTCTACACCTTC. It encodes CASSDRLLVYTF.

The CDR3 sequence is CASGYRDTEAFF. The CDR3 DNA reads as TGTGCCAGTGGGTACAGGGACACTGAAGCTTTCTTT. The chain couples TRBV19 to TRBJ1-1, with a weak D call TRBD1 (6 bases). Germline V lookup: CDR1 LNHDA, CDR2 SQIVND (reference sequence). The CDR3 length is 12 residues. The ends were cut back, 8 bases at V and 3 bases at J, with 10 bases in the middle.

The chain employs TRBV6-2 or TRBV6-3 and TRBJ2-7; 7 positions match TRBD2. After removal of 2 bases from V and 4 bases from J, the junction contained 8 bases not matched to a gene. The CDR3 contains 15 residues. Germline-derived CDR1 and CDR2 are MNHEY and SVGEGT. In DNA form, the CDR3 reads TGTGCCAGCAGTTACCTCGGGGGGACCTTGTACGAGCAGTACTTC. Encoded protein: CASSYLGGTLYEQYF.

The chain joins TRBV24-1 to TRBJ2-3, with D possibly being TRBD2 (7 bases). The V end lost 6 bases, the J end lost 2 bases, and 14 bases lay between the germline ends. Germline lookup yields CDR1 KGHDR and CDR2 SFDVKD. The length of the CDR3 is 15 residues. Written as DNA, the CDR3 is TGTGCCACCAGTCTTAGGGGGGGGAACACAGATACGCAGTATTTT. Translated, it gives CATSLRGGNTDTQYF.

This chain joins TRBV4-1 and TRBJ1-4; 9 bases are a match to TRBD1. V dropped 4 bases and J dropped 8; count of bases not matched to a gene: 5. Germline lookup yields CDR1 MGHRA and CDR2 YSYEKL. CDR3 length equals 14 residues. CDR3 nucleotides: TGCGCCAGCAGCCCGGGACAGGGTCCCGAAAAACTGTTTTTT. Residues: CASSPGQGPEKLFF.

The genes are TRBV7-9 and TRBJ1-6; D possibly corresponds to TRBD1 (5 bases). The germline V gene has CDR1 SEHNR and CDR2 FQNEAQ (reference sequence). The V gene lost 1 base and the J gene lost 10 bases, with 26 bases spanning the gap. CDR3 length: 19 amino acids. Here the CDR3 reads CASSLDREAWLRGGSPLHF. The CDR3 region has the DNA TGTGCCAGCAGCTTAGACCGGGAGGCGTGGTTGAGGGGAGGATCACCCCTCCACTTT.

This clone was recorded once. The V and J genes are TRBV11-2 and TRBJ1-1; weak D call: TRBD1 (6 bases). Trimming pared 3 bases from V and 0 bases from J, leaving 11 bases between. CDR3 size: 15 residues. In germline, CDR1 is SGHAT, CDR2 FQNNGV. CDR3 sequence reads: CASSFWTDMNTEAFF. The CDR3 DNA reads TGTGCCAGCAGCTTTTGGACAGATATGAACACTGAAGCTTTCTTT.

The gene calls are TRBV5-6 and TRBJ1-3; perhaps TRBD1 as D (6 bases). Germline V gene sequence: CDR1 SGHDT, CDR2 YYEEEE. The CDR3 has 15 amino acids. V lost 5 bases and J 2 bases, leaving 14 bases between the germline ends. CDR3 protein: CASSSQGFPGNTIYF. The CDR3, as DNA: TGTGCCAGCAGTTCACAGGGATTCCCTGGAAACACCATATATTTT.